These T cell receptor beta chains were read from a single sample in a study of identical twins. TCRdb re-derived calls from the 5' RACE reads in MiXCR, one entry per CDR3 protein. Among 400,000 to 650,000 distinct CDR3 sequences listed, approximately 22% were seen once. The sample was also linked to a second study, of T cells expressing NK-cell markers.

Material: CD4+ T cells sorted from blood. The source of these receptors is a woman under 30 in good health. The CDR3 runs from the conserved cysteine through the conserved F or W. The order of the fields is V gene, clone size, D gene, J gene, CDR3 DNA, CDR3 protein. A D gene is named only where the DNA matches it firmly. Size values are once, few and many counts, or a class for expanded clones, and some rows have none.

v_gene: TRBV5-6; abundance: few; d_gene: -; j_gene: TRBJ1-6; CDR3nt: TGTGCCAGCAGCTTGGATCAAGCTAATTCACCCCTCCACTTT; CDR3aa: CASSLDQANSPLHF
v_gene: TRBV20-1; abundance: -; d_gene: -; j_gene: TRBJ2-5; CDR3nt: TGCAGTGCCAAAACTACTCCCCAAGAGACCCAGTACTTC; CDR3aa: CSAKTTPQETQYF
v_gene: TRBV6-5; abundance: -; d_gene: -; j_gene: TRBJ1-1; CDR3nt: TGTGCCAGCAGTTACTCGGGACGGTTGAACACTGAAGCTTTCTTT; CDR3aa: CASSYSGRLNTEAFF
v_gene: TRBV11-2; abundance: many; d_gene: TRBD2; j_gene: TRBJ2-2; CDR3nt: TGTGCCAGCAGCCTCGGACTAGCCGGGGAGCTGTTTTTT; CDR3aa: CASSLGLAGELFF
v_gene: TRBV20-1; abundance: many; d_gene: TRBD2; j_gene: TRBJ2-7; CDR3nt: TGCAGTGCTGCAGACGGGGGGGGCTCCTACGAGCAGTACTTC; CDR3aa: CSAADGGGSYEQYF
v_gene: TRBV29-1; abundance: few; d_gene: TRBD1; j_gene: TRBJ1-1; CDR3nt: TGCAGCGTGAGGACAGGGTGGACTGAAGCTTTCTTT; CDR3aa: CSVRTGWTEAFF
v_gene: TRBV28; abundance: few; d_gene: TRBD1; j_gene: TRBJ2-1; CDR3nt: TGTGCCAGCAGCCCCGGACAGGGGAGTAATGAGCAGTTCTTC; CDR3aa: CASSPGQGSNEQFF
v_gene: TRBV12-3/TRBV12-4; abundance: few; d_gene: -; j_gene: TRBJ1-1; CDR3nt: TGTGCCAGCAGGATACAGGGAGATGCTTTCTTT; CDR3aa: CASRIQGDAFF
v_gene: TRBV21-1; abundance: -; d_gene: -; j_gene: TRBJ2-1; CDR3nt: TGTGCCAGCCGATTCGGAACAGGGGAAAATGAGCAGTTCTTC; CDR3aa: CASRFGTGENEQFF
v_gene: TRBV25-1; abundance: many; d_gene: -; j_gene: TRBJ1-1; CDR3nt: TGTGCCAGCAGTGACCAGAACAGGGCGGGGGTGAACACTGAAGCTTTCTTT; CDR3aa: CASSDQNRAGVNTEAFF
v_gene: TRBV7-2; abundance: -; d_gene: -; j_gene: TRBJ2-1; CDR3nt: TGTGCCAGCAGCTTAGATTGGAACGGATACAATGAGCAGTTCTTC; CDR3aa: CASSLDWNGYNEQFF
v_gene: TRBV5-1; abundance: -; d_gene: -; j_gene: TRBJ2-2; CDR3nt: TGCGCCAGCAGCCCCACACCGAACACCGGGGAGCTGTTTTTT; CDR3aa: CASSPTPNTGELFF
v_gene: TRBV12-3/TRBV12-4; abundance: few; d_gene: TRBD1; j_gene: TRBJ1-1; CDR3nt: TGTGCCAGCAGCTCGCTCTTCTGGGGGACAGGGAACACTGAAGCTTTCTTT; CDR3aa: CASSSLFWGTGNTEAFF
v_gene: TRBV11-2; abundance: -; d_gene: -; j_gene: TRBJ1-2; CDR3nt: TGTGCCAGCAGCTCCTTACAGGGTCCCAGCGGCTACACCTTC; CDR3aa: CASSSLQGPSGYTF